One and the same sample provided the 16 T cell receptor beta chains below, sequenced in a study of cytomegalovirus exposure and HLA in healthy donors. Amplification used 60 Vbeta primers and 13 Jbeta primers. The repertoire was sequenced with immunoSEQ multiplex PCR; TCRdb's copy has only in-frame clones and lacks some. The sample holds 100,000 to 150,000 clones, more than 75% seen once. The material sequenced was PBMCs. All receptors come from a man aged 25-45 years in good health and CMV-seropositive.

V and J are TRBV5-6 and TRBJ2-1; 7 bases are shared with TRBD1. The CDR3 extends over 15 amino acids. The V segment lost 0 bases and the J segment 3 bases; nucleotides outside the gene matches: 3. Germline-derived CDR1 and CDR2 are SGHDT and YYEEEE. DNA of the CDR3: TGTGCCAGCAGCTTGGGGACAGGCAACTACAATGAGCAGTTCTTC. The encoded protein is CASSLGTGNYNEQFF.

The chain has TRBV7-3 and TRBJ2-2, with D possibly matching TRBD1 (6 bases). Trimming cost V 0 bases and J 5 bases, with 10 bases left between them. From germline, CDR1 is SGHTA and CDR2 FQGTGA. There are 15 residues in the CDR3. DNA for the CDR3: TGTGCCAGCAGCTTAACACAGGGTCGGACCGGGGAGCTGTTTTTT. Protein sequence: CASSLTQGRTGELFF.

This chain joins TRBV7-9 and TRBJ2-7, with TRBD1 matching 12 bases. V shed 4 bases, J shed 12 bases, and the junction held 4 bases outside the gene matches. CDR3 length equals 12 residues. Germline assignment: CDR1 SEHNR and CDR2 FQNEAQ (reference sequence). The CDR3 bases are TGTGCCAGCAGCTACCCGGGACAGGGGGCGTACTTC. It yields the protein CASSYPGQGAYF.

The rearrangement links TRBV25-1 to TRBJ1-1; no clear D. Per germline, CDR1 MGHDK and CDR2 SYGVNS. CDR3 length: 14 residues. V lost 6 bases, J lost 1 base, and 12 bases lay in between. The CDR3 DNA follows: TGTGCCAGCAGCCTGACGGAGTCGAACACTGAAGCTTTCTTT. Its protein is CASSLTESNTEAFF. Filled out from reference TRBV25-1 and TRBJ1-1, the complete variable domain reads EADIYQTPRYLVIGTGKKITLECSQTMGHDKMYWYQQDPGMELHLIHYSYGVNSTEKGDLSSESTVSRIRTEHFPLTLESARPSHTSQYLCASSLTESNTEAFFGQGTRLTVV.

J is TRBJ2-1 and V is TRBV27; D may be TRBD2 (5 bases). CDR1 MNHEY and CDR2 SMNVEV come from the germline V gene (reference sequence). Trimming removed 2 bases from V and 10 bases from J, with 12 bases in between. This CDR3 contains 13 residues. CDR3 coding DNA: TGTGCCAGCAGTTTAGCGCTAGCCGGAGAGCAGTTCTTC. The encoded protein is CASSLALAGEQFF.

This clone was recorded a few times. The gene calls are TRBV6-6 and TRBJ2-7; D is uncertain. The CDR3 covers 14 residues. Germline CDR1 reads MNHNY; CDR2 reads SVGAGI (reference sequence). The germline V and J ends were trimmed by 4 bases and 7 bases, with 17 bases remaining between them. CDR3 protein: CASSSPPLSREQYF. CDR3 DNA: TGTGCCAGCAGTTCCCCCCCCCTCTCGAGAGAGCAGTACTTC.

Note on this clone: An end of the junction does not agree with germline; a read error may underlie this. The CDR3 loop is CASSFGGSSGRVNF. The CDR3 DNA follows: TGTGCCAGCAGCTTCGGGGGATCTAGCGGGAGGGTAAACTTC. V is TRBV7-2 and J is TRBJ2-7; 12 bases fit TRBD2. This CDR3 contains 14 residues. Looked up from germline, CDR1 is SGHTA and CDR2 is FQGNSA.

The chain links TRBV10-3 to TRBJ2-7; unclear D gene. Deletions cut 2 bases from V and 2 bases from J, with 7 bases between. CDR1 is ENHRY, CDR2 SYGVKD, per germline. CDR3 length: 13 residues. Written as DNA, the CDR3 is TGTGCCATCAGTGAGACCGGAGCCTACGAGCAGTACTTC. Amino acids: CAISETGAYEQYF.

The CDR3 sequence is CASSSQPYEQYF. The CDR3 bases are TGTGCCAGCAGTTCACAGCCCTACGAGCAGTACTTC. The V gene is TRBV25-1, the J gene TRBJ2-7; no clear D gene. V was cut by 5 bases and J by 2 bases, with 7 bases left in between. The CDR3 is 12 amino acids. Germline V gene sequence: CDR1 MGHDK, CDR2 SYGVNS.

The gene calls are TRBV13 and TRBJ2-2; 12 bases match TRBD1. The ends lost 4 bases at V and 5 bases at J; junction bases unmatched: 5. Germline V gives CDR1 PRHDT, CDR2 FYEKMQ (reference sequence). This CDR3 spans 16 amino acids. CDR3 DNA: TGTGCCAGCAGCTGGGACAGGGGGCGAGAAACCGGGGAGCTGTTTTTT. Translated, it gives CASSWDRGRETGELFF.

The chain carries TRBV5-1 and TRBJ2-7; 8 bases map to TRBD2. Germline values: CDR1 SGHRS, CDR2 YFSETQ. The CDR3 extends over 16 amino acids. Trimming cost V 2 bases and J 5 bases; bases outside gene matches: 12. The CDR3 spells CASSLFLAGTLDEQYF. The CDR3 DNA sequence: TGCGCCAGCAGCTTATTCCTAGCGGGCACCCTCGACGAGCAGTACTTC. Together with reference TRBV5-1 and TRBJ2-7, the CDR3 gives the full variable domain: KAGVTQTPRYLIKTRGQQVTLSCSPISGHRSVSWYQQTPGQGLQFLFEYFSETQRNKGNFPGRFSGRQFSNSRSEMNVSTLELGDSALYLCASSLFLAGTLDEQYFGPGTRLTVT.

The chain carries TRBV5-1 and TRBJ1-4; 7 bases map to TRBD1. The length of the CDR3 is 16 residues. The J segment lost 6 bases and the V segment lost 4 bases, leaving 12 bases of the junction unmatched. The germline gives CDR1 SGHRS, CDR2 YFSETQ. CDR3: CASSTRSGGRDEKLFF. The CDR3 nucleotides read TGCGCCAGCAGCACCCGCTCAGGGGGTCGGGATGAAAAACTGTTTTTT.

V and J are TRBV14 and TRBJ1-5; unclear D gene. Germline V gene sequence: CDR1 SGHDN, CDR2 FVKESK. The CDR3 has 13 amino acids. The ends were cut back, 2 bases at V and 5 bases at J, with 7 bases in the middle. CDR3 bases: TGTGCCAGCAGCCAAAGGCAGGATCAGCCCCAGCATTTT. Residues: CASSQRQDQPQHF.

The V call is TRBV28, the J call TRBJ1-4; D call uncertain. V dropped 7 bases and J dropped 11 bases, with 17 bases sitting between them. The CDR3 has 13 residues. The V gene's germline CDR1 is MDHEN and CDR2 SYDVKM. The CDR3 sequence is CASTLGRVGKLFF. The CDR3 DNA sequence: TGTGCCAGCACATTAGGTCGGGTTGGGAAACTGTTTTTT. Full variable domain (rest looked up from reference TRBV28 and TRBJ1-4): DVKVTQSSRYLVKRTGEKVFLECVQDMDHENMFWYRQDPGLGLRLIYFSYDVKMKEKGDIPEGYSVSREKKERFSLILESASTNQTSMYLCASTLGRVGKLFFGSGTQLSVL.

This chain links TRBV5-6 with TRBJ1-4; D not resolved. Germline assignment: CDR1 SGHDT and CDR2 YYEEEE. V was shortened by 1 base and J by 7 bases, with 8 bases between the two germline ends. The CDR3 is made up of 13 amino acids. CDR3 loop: CASSLQEGEKLFF. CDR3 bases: TGTGCCAGCAGCTTGCAGGAGGGTGAAAAACTGTTTTTT.

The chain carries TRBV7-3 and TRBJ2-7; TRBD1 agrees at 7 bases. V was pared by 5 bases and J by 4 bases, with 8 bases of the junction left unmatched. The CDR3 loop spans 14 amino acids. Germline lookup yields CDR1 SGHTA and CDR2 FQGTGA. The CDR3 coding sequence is TGTGCCAGCAGCCCACGGGCAGGGGGTTACGAGCAGTACTTC. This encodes CASSPRAGGYEQYF.